Below are 7 T cell receptor beta chains sequenced from a single sample in a study of beta chain features in type 1 diabetes. General study points: Within each of all four CD4+ subsets, Type 1 diabetes patients had TCRB CDR3s that were moderately but significantly shorter.

cDNA synthesis used the whole RNA isolate, giving expressed TCRB sequences. Assay: immunoSEQ multiplex PCR; the TCRdb copy retains only in-frame clones and omits some. The sample carries 150,000 to 200,000 clones, 6.5% to 10% recorded once. These receptors have no known antigen. The specimen sequenced was central memory CD4+ T cells from blood. Every receptor here comes from a woman younger than 30 with type 1 diabetes.

This clone was seen only once. The CDR3 loop reads CAWRATDRAGEKLFF. The CDR3 coding sequence is TGTGCCTGGAGAGCTACCGACAGGGCGGGTGAAAAACTGTTTTTT. The J gene is TRBJ1-4, the V gene TRBV30; the match to TRBD1 covers 7 bases. V lost 3 bases and J lost 7; bases outside the gene matches: 11. Germline assignment: CDR1 GTSNPN and CDR2 SVGIG (reference sequence). The CDR3 runs 15 residues.

The chain carries TRBV4-1 and TRBJ1-1, with no clear D. Germline V CDR1 and CDR2: MGHRA, YSYEKL. V lost 8 bases and J 0 bases, leaving 16 bases between the germline ends. This CDR3 has 15 amino acids. The CDR3 spells CASGRSGQLNTEAFF. CDR3 coding DNA: TGCGCCAGCGGCCGAAGTGGGCAACTGAACACTGAAGCTTTCTTT.

In this sample, this clone turned up many times. The rearrangement links TRBV29-1 to TRBJ2-3; TRBD2 aligns across 8 bases. The length of the CDR3 is 16 residues. Germline CDR1 SQVTM, CDR2 ANQGSEA. The V and J ends lost 6 bases and 6 bases, in that order; junction bases with no gene match: 17. CDR3 in DNA: TGCAGCGTCGCTGCCCGATGGGGCGGGGGGCTTGATACGCAGTATTTT. As protein: CSVAARWGGGLDTQYF.

A few counts support this clone. J is TRBJ1-2 and V is TRBV5-1; the D gene is possibly TRBD1 (5 bases). CDR1 and CDR2 from the germline V gene are SGHRS and YFSETQ. V lost 5 bases, J lost 6 bases, and 11 bases lay in between. CDR3 size: 12 residues. As DNA, the CDR3 is TGCGCCAGCAGTGGGATGGGGCATGGCTACACCTTC. It codes for CASSGMGHGYTF.

This clone was observed a few times. V is TRBV19 and J is TRBJ1-5; tentative D call: TRBD1 (5 bases). CDR1 is LNHDA, CDR2 SQIVND, per germline (reference sequence). The CDR3 is 15 residues long. With 5 bases removed from V and 0 bases from J, the gap between germline ends came to 11 bases. The CDR3 here is CASSGQGNSNQPQHF. In DNA, the CDR3 is TGTGCCAGTAGTGGCCAGGGAAATAGCAATCAGCCCCAGCATTTT.

Worth noting for this clone: At the DNA level, this CDR3 is encoded by other sequences in the same sample as well. The rearrangement joins TRBV27 to TRBJ2-5, with 7 nucleotides matching TRBD1. Trimming at V came to 6 bases and at J to 4 bases, leaving 5 bases not matched to a gene. This CDR3 is 13 amino acids long. Germline CDR1 MNHEY, CDR2 SMNVEV (reference sequence). Here the CDR3 DNA reads TGTGCCAGCAGCCCTAGGGGGCGAGAGACCCAGTACTTC. It encodes CASSPRGRETQYF.

This clone was detected only a few times. The chain joins TRBV4-3 to TRBJ2-5, with 8 positions matching TRBD2. CDR1 and CDR2 (germline): LGHNA, YSLEER. The trim removed 1 base at V and 8 bases at J, leaving 6 bases unmatched. The CDR3 has 14 amino acids. The CDR3 reads CASSQAAGGGTQYF. The DNA for the CDR3 is TGCGCCAGCAGCCAAGCGGCGGGAGGAGGCACCCAGTACTTC.